Presented here are 18 T cell receptor beta chains from one specimen sequenced in a study of CD4 T cell repertoires in COVID-19. Here immunoSEQ multiplex PCR was the method, and the copy in TCRdb shows in-frame clones only, minus some. The sample has 20,000 to 30,000 clones, nearly 95% seen once. Sequencing was done directly on freshly isolated, uncultured memory T cells. The sample was circulating follicular helper CD4+ T cells (cTfh) from blood, taken before the COVID-19 pandemic. The receptors here all came from a human donor who had COVID-19.

The genes are TRBV2 and TRBJ1-1, with a weak D call TRBD1 (6 bases). The CDR3 is made up of 12 amino acids. Germline-derived CDR1 and CDR2 are SNHLY and FYNNEI. V was clipped by 7 bases and J by 8 bases, with 14 bases between them. CDR3 amino acids: CASIEGTREAFF. The CDR3 DNA reads TGTGCCAGCATAGAGGGGACAAGGGAAGCTTTCTTT.

The genes are TRBV4-2 and TRBJ2-7; TRBD1 matches at 8 bases. The germline V gene encodes CDR1 LGHNA and CDR2 YNFKEQ. CDR3 size: 15 residues. The trim removed 2 bases at V and 2 bases at J, leaving 5 bases unmatched. The CDR3 here is CASSQQQGDPYEQYF. The CDR3 DNA sequence: TGTGCCAGCAGCCAACAACAGGGGGACCCCTACGAGCAGTACTTC.

V gene TRBV5-1 combines with J gene TRBJ2-1, with a weak D call TRBD1 (5 bases). V lost 7 bases and J 4 bases, leaving 21 bases between the germline ends. The CDR3 covers 16 residues. Germline loops: CDR1 SGHRS, CDR2 YFSETQ. The CDR3 DNA reads TGCGCCAGCCATCTAACTCAGGGAAAACCTTACAATGAGCAGTTCTTC. It specifies CASHLTQGKPYNEQFF. The full variable domain, completed using reference TRBV5-1 and TRBJ2-1, is KAGVTQTPRYLIKTRGQQVTLSCSPISGHRSVSWYQQTPGQGLQFLFEYFSETQRNKGNFPGRFSGRQFSNSRSEMNVSTLELGDSALYLCASHLTQGKPYNEQFFGPGTRLTVL.

DNA of the CDR3: TGTGCCAGCAGCCGAACAGGGGGCGCTTTGGAAAAACTGTTTTTT. Translation gives CASSRTGGALEKLFF. The chain combines TRBV11-2 with TRBJ1-4; 9 nucleotides line up with TRBD1. Germline trimming cut 5 bases from V and 8 bases from J; bases unmatched to any gene: 9. This CDR3 contains 15 residues. In germline, CDR1 is SGHAT, CDR2 FQNNGV.

This clone was picked up one time. The chain links TRBV20-1 to TRBJ2-4; no definite D call. V lost 6 bases to trimming and J lost 6 bases, with 9 bases between them. The CDR3 spans 11 residues. CDR1 DFQATT and CDR2 SNEGSKA come from the germline V gene (reference sequence). CDR3 residues: CSAPLRNIQYF. The CDR3 nucleotides are TGCAGTGCGCCTCTGCGAAACATTCAGTACTTC.

This rearrangement joins TRBV9 to TRBJ2-2; D may be TRBD2 (5 bases). Germline CDR1 and CDR2: SGDLS and YYNGEE. The CDR3 extends over 15 amino acids. V shed 2 bases and J shed 2 bases, with 10 bases lying between them. The CDR3 sequence is CASSVLAGNTGELFF. The CDR3 DNA is TGTGCCAGCAGCGTTCTAGCTGGAAACACCGGGGAGCTGTTTTTT.

The chain is built from TRBV6-5 and TRBJ2-7; 13 nucleotides align to TRBD2. V was clipped by 6 bases and J by 7 bases; unmatched bases: 6. The germline gives CDR1 MNHEY, CDR2 SVGAGI. The CDR3 sequence is 14 residues long. The CDR3 region is CASRPGTSGVEQYF. The CDR3 DNA sequence: TGTGCCAGCAGACCCGGGACTAGCGGGGTAGAGCAGTACTTC.

The CDR3: CASSPDRGGMNTEAFF. CDR3 DNA: TGCGCCAGCAGCCCTGACAGGGGCGGCATGAACACTGAAGCTTTCTTT. V gene TRBV5-1 combines with J gene TRBJ1-1; 8 bases agree with TRBD1. With 4 bases clipped from V and 0 bases from J, the junction kept 8 bases outside the gene matches. The germline V gene encodes CDR1 SGHRS and CDR2 YFSETQ. This CDR3 has 16 amino acids.

The gene calls are TRBV7-2 and TRBJ2-1, with D perhaps matching TRBD2 (7 bases). The germline V gene has CDR1 SGHTA and CDR2 FQGNSA. The length of the CDR3 is 16 residues. Trimming took off 2 bases at V and 0 bases at J, with 11 bases between the two ends. CDR3 region: CASSLMAGASYNEQFF. CDR3 DNA: TGTGCCAGCAGCTTAATGGCGGGGGCCTCCTACAATGAGCAGTTCTTC.

The CDR3 sequence is CASSFRATDRNEKLFF. The CDR3 DNA reads TGTGCCAGCAGCTTCCGAGCGACAGACCGTAATGAAAAACTGTTTTTT. The chain recombines TRBV13 with TRBJ1-4; D perhaps matches TRBD1 (5 bases). The CDR3 has 16 amino acids. Between the trimmed V and J ends, which lost 3 bases and 4 bases, there was a span of 15 bases. Germline V gene data show CDR1 as PRHDT and CDR2 as FYEKMQ (reference sequence).

The chain has TRBV4-2 and TRBJ1-2; D perhaps matches TRBD1 (5 bases). In germline, CDR1 is LGHNA, CDR2 YNFKEQ. The V and J ends lost 0 bases and 7 bases respectively, with 15 bases between them. The CDR3 extends over 15 amino acids. The CDR3 coding sequence is TGTGCCAGCAGCCAAGAAGTACAGGACAAAAGTGGCTACACCTTC. This codes for CASSQEVQDKSGYTF.

V gene TRBV2 combines with J gene TRBJ2-4, with 9 bases aligning to TRBD1. The CDR3 has 19 amino acids. Germline V lookup: CDR1 SNHLY, CDR2 FYNNEI. The junction had 15 bases not matched to a gene; V was cut back by 6 bases and J by 0 bases. DNA for the CDR3: TGTGCCAGCAGGTCGGGCGGGACAGGGTCGGCACTAGCCAAAAACATTCAGTACTTC. Encoded protein: CASRSGGTGSALAKNIQYF.

V usage is TRBV6-1 and J usage is TRBJ1-1; D not resolved. Trimming took off 8 bases at V and 2 bases at J, with 12 bases between the two ends. This CDR3 spans 13 amino acids. Germline V CDR1 and CDR2: MNHNS, SASEGT. The DNA of the CDR3 is TGTGCCAGCTCGTTTGCCCTAAACACTGAAGCTTTCTTT. Translated, it gives CASSFALNTEAFF.

The rearrangement uses TRBV4-2 and TRBJ1-6, with 7 nucleotides matching TRBD1. This CDR3 contains 15 residues. The germline CDR1 and CDR2 sequences are LGHNA and YNFKEQ. V dropped 1 base and J dropped 4; count of bases not matched to a gene: 1. In nucleotides, the CDR3 is TGTGCCAGCAGCCAAGCGGGACAGTATAATTCACCCCTCCACTTT. Translation gives CASSQAGQYNSPLHF.

This rearrangement joins TRBV19 to TRBJ2-3; 9 positions match TRBD1. With V trimmed by 7 bases and J by 1 base, 6 bases remained unmatched. The germline gives CDR1 LNHDA, CDR2 SQIVND (reference sequence). The CDR3 consists of 15 residues. The CDR3 region is CASTSRDRGTDTQYF. DNA for the CDR3: TGTGCCAGTACTAGTAGGGACAGGGGCACAGATACGCAGTATTTT.

The rearrangement links TRBV6-1 to TRBJ1-6, with D maybe TRBD1 (5 bases). The CDR3 is 15 residues long. Trimming pared 6 bases from V and 14 bases from J, leaving 23 bases between. Germline V gives CDR1 MNHNS, CDR2 SASEGT. The CDR3 nucleotides read TGTGCCAGCAGGGAAACAGGTGGGGCGTATTTGGCCCTCCACTTT. Its translation is CASRETGGAYLALHF.

V is TRBV10-2 and J is TRBJ2-1; 8 bases match TRBD2. V shed 3 bases, J shed 0 bases, and the junction held 4 bases outside the gene matches. The CDR3 consists of 16 residues. Germline V gives CDR1 WSHSY, CDR2 SAAADI. The CDR3 reads CASSDAAGGSYNEQFF. CDR3 DNA: TGCGCCAGCAGTGACGCGGCGGGGGGCTCCTACAATGAGCAGTTCTTC.

The chain links TRBV7-2 to TRBJ2-1, with 8 bases lining up with TRBD2. The length of the CDR3 is 16 residues. V was clipped by 3 bases and J by 0 bases; unmatched bases: 4. CDR1 is SGHTA and CDR2 is FQGNSA in the germline V gene. The CDR3 here is CASSFSLAGSYNEQFF. Written as DNA, the CDR3 is TGTGCCAGCAGCTTTAGTCTAGCGGGCTCCTACAATGAGCAGTTCTTC.